The 13 T cell receptor beta chains reported below all come from one sample, sequenced in a study of blood T cell repertoires in COVID-19. Profiled with immunoSEQ multiplex PCR; TCRdb holds only in-frame clones, not every one. The sample consists of around 300,000 clones, around 89% of them appearing once. Input material: peripheral blood. The receptors stem from a woman in her forties or fifties with active or convalescent COVID-19.

This rearrangement joins TRBV28 to TRBJ1-1; 8 nucleotides agree with TRBD1. This CDR3 has 15 residues. Germline V CDR1 and CDR2: MDHEN, SYDVKM. V was clipped by 5 bases and J by 4 bases; unmatched bases: 9. DNA for the CDR3: TGTGCCAGCAGTCCACCGGGACAGGCATTCACTGAAGCTTTCTTT. It encodes CASSPPGQAFTEAFF.

This chain joins TRBV20-1 and TRBJ1-6; D is perhaps TRBD1 (5 bases). This CDR3 comprises 14 residues. Germline V gene sequence: CDR1 DFQATT, CDR2 SNEGSKA (reference sequence). Trimming took 3 bases from V and 7 from J, leaving 13 bases between them. CDR3: CSASGRVQNSPLHF. CDR3 DNA: TGCAGTGCTAGTGGCAGGGTACAGAATTCACCCCTCCACTTT.

V and J are TRBV4-3 and TRBJ2-7; 10 bases match TRBD2. The V and J ends lost 0 bases and 6 bases, in that order; junction bases with no gene match: 8. The CDR3 sequence is 16 residues long. In germline, CDR1 is LGHNA, CDR2 YSLEER. This chain's CDR3 is CASSQDPRTSGVEQYF. The CDR3 coding sequence is TGCGCCAGCAGCCAAGACCCGCGGACTAGCGGAGTCGAGCAGTACTTC.

The CDR3 here is CATSTDGVGEQFF. In DNA form, the CDR3 reads TGTGCCACCAGCACAGACGGGGTCGGTGAGCAGTTCTTC. V gene TRBV15 combines with J gene TRBJ2-1; tentatively, D is TRBD2 (5 bases). CDR3 length: 13 amino acids. With 4 bases removed from V and 9 bases from J, the gap between germline ends came to 13 bases. Germline V lookup: CDR1 LNHNV, CDR2 YYDKDF (reference sequence).

J is TRBJ2-5 and V is TRBV7-2, with TRBD2 identical over 9 bases. CDR1 is SGHTA and CDR2 is FQGNSA in the germline V gene. The ends lost 5 bases at V and 5 bases at J; junction bases unmatched: 6. This CDR3 region has 14 residues. CDR3 in amino acids: CASSRGTSWETQYF. CDR3 nucleotide sequence: TGTGCCAGCAGCCGGGGGACTAGCTGGGAGACCCAGTACTTC.

This sequence joins TRBV19 and TRBJ1-2; 10 bases are shared with TRBD1. Trimming took 5 bases from V and 8 from J; bases not matched to a gene: 17. This CDR3 spans 17 amino acids. From germline, CDR1 is LNHDA and CDR2 SQIVND (reference sequence). The CDR3 protein is CASSLPRTGGIEEGYTF. CDR3 nucleotides: TGTGCCAGTAGTCTCCCTAGGACAGGGGGAATCGAAGAGGGCTACACCTTC.

The sample holds one count of this clone. The chain combines TRBV6-2 or TRBV6-3 with TRBJ1-2; D not certain. V was pared by 6 bases and J by 4 bases, with 15 bases between. The CDR3 is 14 residues long. Germline V lookup: CDR1 MNHEY, CDR2 SVGEGT. CDR3 protein: CASSNSPGVYGYTF. Here the CDR3 DNA reads TGTGCCAGCAGCAACTCTCCTGGTGTCTATGGCTACACCTTC.

The chain joins TRBV6-5 to TRBJ2-7, with 8 bases aligning to TRBD1. V was clipped by 2 bases and J by 2 bases; unmatched bases: 2. The CDR3 length is 14 residues. Germline lookup yields CDR1 MNHEY and CDR2 SVGAGI. This chain's CDR3 is CASSYAGQAYEQYF. The CDR3 DNA reads TGTGCCAGCAGTTACGCGGGACAGGCCTACGAGCAGTACTTC.

This chain joins TRBV11-2 and TRBJ1-1; D is unresolved. V was clipped by 2 bases and J by 1 base, with 8 bases between them. The CDR3 extends over 14 amino acids. CDR1 is SGHAT and CDR2 is FQNNGV in the germline V gene. The CDR3 region is CASSLRQENTEAFF. For the CDR3, the DNA is TGTGCCAGCAGCTTAAGGCAGGAGAACACTGAAGCTTTCTTT.

This chain joins TRBV6-5 and TRBJ1-1; no definite D call. The V end lost 2 bases, the J end lost 0 bases, and 7 bases lay between the germline ends. Germline assignment: CDR1 MNHEY and CDR2 SVGAGI. This CDR3 has 14 residues. For the CDR3, the DNA is TGTGCCAGCAGTTACGAGCCTATGAACACTGAAGCTTTCTTT. This translates into CASSYEPMNTEAFF.

The rearrangement uses TRBV15 and TRBJ2-7; TRBD2 is a possible D gene (5 bases). Per the germline V gene, CDR1 is LNHNV and CDR2 is YYDKDF (reference sequence). The CDR3 has 14 residues. The germline V and J ends were trimmed by 3 bases and 7 bases, with 16 bases remaining between them. CDR3 protein: CATSRRKDSSEQYF. CDR3 DNA sequence: TGTGCCACCAGCAGGAGGAAGGACTCCTCAGAGCAGTACTTC.

The chain employs TRBV30 and TRBJ1-1; D uncertain. This CDR3 is built from 11 residues. V dropped 8 bases and J dropped 1 base, with 8 bases sitting between them. Per the germline V gene, CDR1 is GTSNPN and CDR2 is SVGIG (reference sequence). This CDR3 reads CAIARNTEAFF. CDR3 DNA sequence: TGTGCCATAGCAAGGAACACTGAAGCTTTCTTT.

This clone was picked up one time. The rearrangement uses TRBV29-1 and TRBJ2-3; possibly TRBD2 for D (6 bases). Trimming left V 3 bases short and J 3 bases short, with 16 bases between. This CDR3 is built from 15 residues. Germline V CDR1 and CDR2: SQVTM, ANQGSEA. The DNA of the CDR3 is TGCAGCGTTGAGAAGACCGGGACTCTGACAGATACGCAGTATTTT. Translating it yields CSVEKTGTLTDTQYF.